This T cell receptor beta chain comes out of a study of glioma-infiltrating T cells after dendritic cell vaccination. Study in general: The vaccine used monocyte-derived dendritic cells pulsed overnight with autologous tumor lysate.

The V end lost 3 bases, the J end lost 5 bases, and 17 bases lay between the germline ends. CDR1 is SGHDT and CDR2 is YYEEEE in the germline V gene. CDR3 length: 15 amino acids. PBMC sampling occurred before vaccination, two weeks after the third dose, and at progression. Profiling relied on immunoSEQ multiplex PCR, and the TCRdb table lists in-frame clones only, not all of them. The sample has roughly 100,000 clones; roughly 81% are singletons. This chain links TRBV5-6 with TRBJ1-2, with a weak D call TRBD1 (5 bases). The sequencing here drew on blood, taken before dendritic cell vaccination. The source is a human donor with glioblastoma. DNA for the CDR3: TGTGCCAGCAGCTCTACAGGATCGGAGGGGTATGGCTACACCTTC. It specifies CASSSTGSEGYGYTF.